This TCR beta chain was found in a study of cytomegalovirus exposure and HLA in healthy donors (dated by TCRdb to about 2017). General notes on the study: An earlier analysis of 550 to 700 of the donors reported 250 to 350 Gb of sequence data and more than 90 million unique TCR beta sequences from about 200 million T cells. An early release covering around 630 HLA-typed donors comprised about 300 gigabases of sequencing data and tens of millions of unique TCR sequences. Of the 398 genotyped donors, around 81% fell in the genetic ancestry cluster associated with self-reported Caucasian donors. The study aimed to test whether cataloging public T cell receptors could reveal signatures of past pathogen exposure. The study used immunosequencing to profile the T cell repertoires of approximately 640 subjects and linked those repertoires to cytomegalovirus serostatus. Besides the first cohort of hundreds of subjects, a separate validation cohort made up of some 110 different subjects was used. High-throughput TCR immunosequencing, statistical association of individual TCRs with disease status, and machine learning were combined to predict cytomegalovirus infection status. A later analysis re-examined previously published TCR beta repertoires from over 500 donors and added high-resolution HLA genotyping to investigate patterns of TCR occurrence. Rather than using new phenotypic data, the later analysis identified candidate immune exposures from TCR beta sequences and from how often those sequences occurred across donors. An earlier analysis of 587 of the donors applied high-throughput TCR beta sequencing to assess whether each TCR beta V gene segment acted as functional or pseudogenic. Donor age, sex, ethnicity and CMV serostatus were collected together with the repertoire data. A later genetic analysis took genome-wide SNP genotypes for about 65% of the 666 donors and used that subset as a discovery cohort. All discovery cohort repertoires had been generated using a single sequencing platform. Class I and class II HLA loci were covered by the typing at four-digit resolution. Typing coverage varied by locus: roughly 620-630 donors for A, B, C, DRB1 and DQB1; around 560 for DQA1; approximately 610 for DPA1; fewer than 480 for DPB1. Four to six DR-DQ haplotypes were handled as single units for association and clustering because linkage in the cohort was strong. Across some 400 genotyped donors of the cohort, an average of roughly 200,000 unique TCR beta nucleotide sequences per donor were sequenced, and approximately 17% of those sequences were non-productive. Results the study describes overall, beyond this receptor: At a false discovery rate of 0.05, a later analysis linked under 20,000 TCR beta sequences to specific HLA alleles. A further reported finding was that TCR beta sequences accurately predicted the HLA-A and HLA-B alleles for most subjects in the first cohort. About 17 rarely observed V segments, including chromosome 9 orphons, were excluded from the earlier analysis of about 600 of the donors because counts were too low. The presence/absence analyses assumed that sequencing depth was roughly uniform across donors, and that assumption may not be true. In both the original and validation cohorts, the classifier was reported to diagnose cytomegalovirus status with high specificity and sensitivity. The study listed 164 TCR beta chains as associated with cytomegalovirus. Correlated functional status among segregating V segments might reflect linkage disequilibrium, but an unknown experimental factor could not be ruled out. Assigning TCR associations to individual alleles was difficult when HLA alleles, especially DR and DQ, strongly co-occurred. The sequencing pipeline was judged likely to have produced a cluster of highly shared sequence variants as a technical artifact. Some IMGT-functional V segments, including TRBV6-2 and TRBV6-3, could not be told apart with the 87-base-pair reads, so those segments were excluded. In a later analysis, several top co-occurrence clusters were reported to appear linked to parvovirus B19, influenza, CMV and Epstein-Barr virus. An earlier analysis of around 500 of the donors showed that most TCR beta V segments appeared in productive rearrangements either about 87% or about 30% of the time, which broadly matched IMGT annotations. In a later genetic analysis, a missense DCLRE1C variant was associated with V-gene and J-gene trimming of TCR beta chains, and the association was replicated in an independent cohort. A later analysis found that HLA-associated TCR beta chains were more clonally expanded and had lower generation probabilities than equally common non-associated chains. In a later analysis, the rate of TCR association differed among HLA loci, with DRB1 alleles having the most associated TCRs and HLA-C alleles having the fewest. According to a later genetic analysis, donors in an Asian-associated ancestry cluster had fewer N-insertions in productive TCRs than the roughly 660-donor mean. Only TCR beta chains were sequenced in this cohort, and the absence of alpha or paired-chain data limited detectable features. While some public TCRs were present in many individuals, most TCR sequences turned up only very rarely across donors. In vitro tests confirmed that a few of the cytomegalovirus-associated TCR beta chains recognize cytomegalovirus antigens. For the cohort, immune exposure information was limited to CMV serostatus. In a later analysis, most CMV-associated TCR beta chains were found to appear HLA-restricted, with HLA associations seemingly driven largely by CMV exposure. Because HLA typing was unavailable for some donors at each locus, only the typed subset was used in association tests. The authors suggested that the approach could potentially be generalized to other disease states and immunological phenotypes.

Libraries were constructed by the immunoSEQ multiplex PCR assay. For the multiplex PCR, a mixture combining 60 forward primers for TCR Vbeta segments and 13 reverse primers for TCR Jbeta segments was used. The CDR3 region of rearranged TCR beta genes was amplified from genomic DNA by a multiplex PCR assay. Amplified TCR beta libraries were sequenced as 87-base-pair reads on the Illumina HiSeq System. The study's own analysis went as follows. In a later analysis, roughly 80 million unique TCR beta chains were counted across the 666 repertoires, and roughly 11 million of these chains were shared by at least two donors. A nearest-neighbor algorithm error-corrected the raw reads and collapsed the reads into unique sequences, merging closely related sequences to remove PCR and sequencing errors. To assign V, D and J gene segments, CDR3 sequences were aligned to IMGT reference sequences. For a sequence to be retained, a match of at least six nucleotides to both a V gene segment and a J gene segment was required. A rearrangement was called productive if the CDR3 had no stop codons and remained in frame with V and J, and every other rearrangement was called non-productive. CDR3 was defined according to IMGT convention as the region running from the second conserved V-encoded cysteine to the conserved J-encoded phenylalanine. In an earlier analysis of 500 to 650 of the donors, sequences lacking an unambiguous match to a single V gene segment were excluded. An earlier analysis of under 750 of the donors called V segments functional above 56.7% productive rearrangements and segregating when the between-donor standard deviation exceeded 5%. To diagnose cytomegalovirus status from the catalog of TCR beta chain sequences, a statistical classification framework was built. A later analysis assigned V and J genes by comparing TCR nucleotide sequences with IMGT/GENE-DB human TR gene sequences. In a later analysis, CDR3 sequences and most-parsimonious VDJ recombination scenarios were assigned using the TCRdist pipeline. In a later analysis, each TCR beta chain was defined by its CDR3 amino acid sequence together with its V-gene family, and reads without a unique V-gene family were excluded. As a way to deal with suspected cross-contamination and a sequencing artifact, a later analysis dropped 450 to 600 nucleotide sequences that were highly shared and had low generation probability. In a later analysis, a clonal expansion index for each public chain was calculated from normalized within-repertoire ranks of inferred template counts. A later analysis computed generation probabilities with a VDJ recombination model fitted to out-of-frame rearrangements, and checked the results against IGoR. Hypergeometric tests were used in a later analysis to score TCR-TCR, TCR-HLA and TCR-CMV co-occurrence, with a repertoire-size bias correction applied to the TCR pairs. False discovery rates were estimated in a later analysis by permuting HLA or CMV assignments 20 times. A later analysis grouped co-occurring TCRs with DBSCAN, adding TCRdist sequence similarity when clustering within HLA-allele-positive subsets. For co-occurrence clustering, repertoires with fewer than 30,000 or more than 120,000 public chains were excluded, along with roughly 5 repertoires with anomalous nucleotide sharing. TCRdb obtained this table from immuneACCESS and retained in-frame rearrangements with V and J assigned. These tables miss some clones; where compared with another copy, unresolved V genes account for less than half of the shortfall, and the remainder is unexplained. V, J and clone size reflect that table, while D and trimming were determined from the DNA. The sample table holds approximately 190,000 clones, of which 60% to 80% were seen once. The ten biggest clones cover approximately 2.1% of the sample.

The trim is 4 bases for V and 2 bases for J, with a gap of 21 bases between the germline ends. CDR1 and CDR2 (SGHVS, FQNEAQ) derive from the germline V gene. Counted from cysteine to phenylalanine, this CDR3 has 17 amino acids. Just the 51-base CDR3 DNA is kept, in frame starting at base 1. In regard to this clone: Its antigen is currently not known. No much larger clone exists at a distance of one base, and base qualities are not known.

The cohort comprised some 730 healthy bone marrow donors. Cohort members were all nominally healthy when sampled, although unrecorded immune exposures were likely present. The donor tested CMV seropositive and was one of the 289 seropositive cohort members. A peripheral blood sample was collected from each donor, and TCR beta sequencing was performed on peripheral blood mononuclear cells. Genomic DNA was extracted from the blood cell samples with the Qiagen DNeasy Blood Extraction Kit. The rearranged chain carries TRBV7-8 and TRBJ2-7; possibly the D gene is TRBD2, per 6 matching bases. This TCR came from a woman aged 30 to 39 in good health and CMV-seropositive. Sequencing was performed on PBMCs. The nucleotides are TGTGCCAGCAGCTCCCCAGGAGGGCCCCTAAAACCCTACGAGCAGTACTTC. It specifies CASSSPGGPLKPYEQYF.